Here is one T cell receptor beta chain with its context. Antigen unknown. V gave up 4 bases and J gave up 6 bases; unmatched junction bases: 4. This CDR3 has 14 residues. In germline, CDR1 is SGDLS, CDR2 YYNGEE. As defined, naive CD8 cells were CD45RO-negative and positively selected for CCR7, with terminally differentiated effector memory CD45RA+ cells excluded. On sorted subsets, replicate PCRs used 200 to 250 ng DNA, or 27,000 or so T cell genomes. Sequencing used immunoSEQ multiplex PCR; TCRdb keeps in-frame clones, though not all of them. The sample holds about 2 million clones, approximately 94% seen once. The record originates from a study of shared clonotypes between healthy human individuals. Overall study findings and caveats: Naive subsets tended to show greater estimated richness than memory subsets. Some naive CD4 clonotypes, roughly 4.5%, turned up in common across a few donors. Expectations were that clonotype sharing among donors would be affected by sequencing depth.

Sample: naive CD8+ T cells sorted from blood. V gene TRBV9 combines with J gene TRBJ2-1; 10 nucleotides agree with TRBD1. This clonotype was sampled from a man younger than 35 in good health. This chain's CDR3 is CASSPWTGGNEQFF. CDR3 bases: TGTGCCAGCAGCCCTTGGACAGGGGGCAATGAGCAGTTCTTC.